This is a list of T cell receptor beta chains from one sample in a study of T cells in localized non-small cell lung cancer. This table comes from immunoSEQ multiplex PCR, and its TCRdb copy is limited to in-frame clones, with some not included. The data hold 50,000 to 65,000 clones, with about three quarters observed a single time. Here the sequenced sample was PBMCs, taken before any cancer treatment. The receptors were gathered from a woman between 35 and 75 years old with stage II lung adenocarcinoma. The CDR3 runs from the conserved cysteine through the conserved F or W. The order of the fields is J gene, clone size, D gene, V gene, CDR3 protein, CDR3 DNA. A D gene is named only where the DNA matches it firmly. Clone sizes are given selectively: once, few, many, or a class where the clone is expanded.

J: TRBJ2-2
size: NA
D: NA
V: TRBV5-8
CDR3: CASSLFRDTGELFF
DNA: TGTGCCAGCAGCTTGTTCCGTGACACCGGGGAGCTGTTTTTT

J: TRBJ1-5
size: NA
D: TRBD1
V: TRBV19
CDR3: CASRGGTGGLLGNQPQHF
DNA: TGTGCCAGTAGAGGAGGGACAGGGGGGTTGTTGGGCAATCAGCCCCAGCATTTT

J: TRBJ1-4
size: NA
D: NA
V: TRBV30
CDR3: CAWTMSGNEKLFF
DNA: TGTGCCTGGACCATGTCAGGGAATGAAAAACTGTTTTTT

J: TRBJ1-4
size: NA
D: NA
V: TRBV27
CDR3: CASRRGTNEKLFF
DNA: TGTGCCAGCAGGAGGGGAACTAATGAAAAACTGTTTTTT

J: TRBJ2-6
size: NA
D: NA
V: TRBV7-9
CDR3: CASSLWRLSGANVLTF
DNA: TGTGCCAGCAGCTTATGGCGTCTCTCTGGGGCCAACGTCCTGACTTTC

J: TRBJ2-7
size: few
D: TRBD1
V: TRBV6-5
CDR3: CASSYKQGAHEQYF
DNA: TGTGCCAGCAGTTACAAACAGGGGGCACACGAGCAGTACTTC

J: TRBJ2-7
size: few
D: NA
V: TRBV5-6
CDR3: CASSLAGHEQYF
DNA: TGTGCCAGCAGCTTAGCAGGGCACGAGCAGTACTTC

J: TRBJ1-1
size: NA
D: NA
V: TRBV14
CDR3: CASSQDLSEAFF
DNA: TGTGCCAGCAGCCAAGATTTGAGTGAAGCTTTCTTT

J: TRBJ2-7
size: NA
D: TRBD2
V: TRBV10-3
CDR3: CAISVVAGGSRDYEQYF
DNA: TGTGCCATCAGTGTGGTAGCGGGGGGCTCCCGGGACTACGAGCAGTACTTC

J: TRBJ2-2
size: once
D: NA
V: TRBV7-2
CDR3: CASSLALAPGELFF
DNA: TGTGCCAGCAGCTTAGCCCTAGCCCCCGGGGAGCTGTTTTTT

J: TRBJ1-2
size: NA
D: NA
V: TRBV30
CDR3: CACPGTVGYTF
DNA: TGTGCCTGCCCCGGGACGGTCGGCTACACCTTC

J: TRBJ1-1
size: NA
D: NA
V: TRBV7-2
CDR3: CASSSQPNTEAFF
DNA: TGTGCCAGCAGTTCCCAACCGAACACTGAAGCTTTCTTT

J: TRBJ2-4
size: NA
D: TRBD2
V: TRBV27
CDR3: CASSFGLALSKNIQYF
DNA: TGTGCCAGCAGTTTCGGACTAGCACTTTCCAAAAACATTCAGTACTTC

J: TRBJ2-1
size: NA
D: TRBD1
V: TRBV30
CDR3: CACFPGQGAYNEQFF
DNA: TGTGCCTGCTTCCCGGGACAGGGGGCGTACAATGAGCAGTTCTTC

J: TRBJ1-1
size: NA
D: TRBD1
V: TRBV7-9
CDR3: CASSLQGANTEAFF
DNA: TGTGCCAGCAGCTTACAGGGGGCGAACACTGAAGCTTTCTTT

J: TRBJ1-1
size: NA
D: NA
V: TRBV19
CDR3: CASRDGQIGGVTEAFF
DNA: TGTGCCAGTAGGGACGGACAAATCGGCGGGGTCACTGAAGCTTTCTTT

J: TRBJ1-5
size: once
D: TRBD1
V: TRBV6-6
CDR3: CASTLTGVNQPQHF
DNA: TGTGCCAGCACCCTTACAGGGGTCAATCAGCCCCAGCATTTT